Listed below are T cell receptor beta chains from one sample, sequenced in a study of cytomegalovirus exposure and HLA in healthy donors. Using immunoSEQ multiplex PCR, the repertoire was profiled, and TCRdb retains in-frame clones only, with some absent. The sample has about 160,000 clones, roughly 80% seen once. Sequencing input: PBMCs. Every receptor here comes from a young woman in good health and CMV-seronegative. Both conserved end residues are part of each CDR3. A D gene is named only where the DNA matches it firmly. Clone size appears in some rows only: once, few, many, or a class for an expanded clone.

DNA: TGTGCCACCAGCAGAGATCTAGATCAGGGGGGCTACACCTTC
CDR3: CATSRDLDQGGYTF
V: TRBV15
size: -
J: TRBJ1-2
D: -

DNA: TGTGCCAGCACCGCCATCCTAGCGGGATTGGGCACAGATACGCAGTATTTT
CDR3: CASTAILAGLGTDTQYF
V: TRBV7-9
size: -
J: TRBJ2-3
D: TRBD2

DNA: TGTGCCAGTAAGGGGGGGGGTTGGATCGCTGAAGCTTTCTTT
CDR3: CASKGGGWIAEAFF
V: TRBV19
size: -
J: TRBJ1-1
D: -

DNA: TGCAGCGTTGGACAGTACAATGAGCAGTTCTTC
CDR3: CSVGQYNEQFF
V: TRBV29-1
size: -
J: TRBJ2-1
D: -

DNA: TGTGCCTGTCAGGGGGCCAGGGCCGGGGAGCTGTTTTTT
CDR3: CACQGARAGELFF
V: TRBV19
size: -
J: TRBJ2-2
D: TRBD1

DNA: TGTGCCAGTAGTATGGCGGCGGGGCCCGGGGAGCTGTTTTTT
CDR3: CASSMAAGPGELFF
V: TRBV19
size: once
J: TRBJ2-2
D: -

DNA: TGTGCCAGCAGCTTGCGGCTAGATACCGGCGAGCAGTACTTC
CDR3: CASSLRLDTGEQYF
V: TRBV5-4
size: few
J: TRBJ2-7
D: -

DNA: TGTGCCAGCAGCTTAGTCGGCAGGGGTGAACAGCCCCAGCATTTT
CDR3: CASSLVGRGEQPQHF
V: TRBV7-8
size: once
J: TRBJ1-5
D: -

DNA: TGTGCCAGCAGCCAAGTCTTCGGGACTAGCGGCACAGATACGCAGTATTTT
CDR3: CASSQVFGTSGTDTQYF
V: TRBV4-2
size: -
J: TRBJ2-3
D: TRBD2

DNA: TGTGCCAGCAGTTTTTCGCGGGGCTCTGATACGCAGTATTTT
CDR3: CASSFSRGSDTQYF
V: TRBV27
size: once
J: TRBJ2-3
D: -

DNA: TGTGCCAGCAGCTCGGGGGGGACTAGCGGCAATGAGCAGTTCTTC
CDR3: CASSSGGTSGNEQFF
V: TRBV7-9
size: once
J: TRBJ2-1
D: TRBD2

DNA: TGTGCCAGCAGGACCAGGACAGGGGGTGGATTCGGGGCCAACGTCCTGACTTTC
CDR3: CASRTRTGGGFGANVLTF
V: TRBV28
size: -
J: TRBJ2-6
D: TRBD1

DNA: TGTGCCAGCAGTCAACGTCCGACAGCAACTAATGAAAAACTGTTTTTT
CDR3: CASSQRPTATNEKLFF
V: TRBV5-5
size: -
J: TRBJ1-4
D: -

DNA: TGCGCCAGCAGCCTCCCCGGGGTAGCGGATGAAAAACTGTTTTTT
CDR3: CASSLPGVADEKLFF
V: TRBV4-1
size: -
J: TRBJ1-4
D: -

DNA: TGTGCCAGCAGCCCGCAGGGCCAGCCGAATACGCAGTATTTT
CDR3: CASSPQGQPNTQYF
V: TRBV5-4
size: -
J: TRBJ2-3
D: -

DNA: TGTGCCAGCAGAAAAGGGACTAGCGGGAGTCTTGGTAAGGGGGCGCAGTTCTTC
CDR3: CASRKGTSGSLGKGAQFF
V: TRBV5-4
size: -
J: TRBJ2-1
D: TRBD2

DNA: TGTGCCAGCAGCTTAGTGGGGACAGGTCTCGGGGAGCTGTTTTTT
CDR3: CASSLVGTGLGELFF
V: TRBV11-2
size: -
J: TRBJ2-2
D: TRBD1

DNA: TGTGCCAGCAGTGACTCGCCGGTGAAGGGGGTCCTCCCAACTAATGAAAAACTGTTTTTT
CDR3: CASSDSPVKGVLPTNEKLFF
V: TRBV6-4
size: few
J: TRBJ1-4
D: -

DNA: TGCGCCAGCAGCTTGGGACGACAGGGACCCTACGAGCAGTACTTC
CDR3: CASSLGRQGPYEQYF
V: TRBV5-1
size: -
J: TRBJ2-7
D: TRBD1

DNA: TGTGCCAGCAGTTCCCCGGATGAGACTAGCGACTACGAGCAGTACTTC
CDR3: CASSSPDETSDYEQYF
V: TRBV6-6
size: -
J: TRBJ2-7
D: TRBD2

DNA: TGTGCCAGCAGGAACACAGGGGGCCGAAATCAGCCCCAGCATTTT
CDR3: CASRNTGGRNQPQHF
V: TRBV6-5
size: -
J: TRBJ1-5
D: TRBD1

DNA: TGTGCCAGCAGTTCCCCCAGGGGGTGGAACACCGGGGAGCTGTTTTTT
CDR3: CASSSPRGWNTGELFF
V: TRBV27
size: -
J: TRBJ2-2
D: TRBD1

DNA: TGTGCCAGTACCCTGGGAGGGATGAGGAGCAATCAGCCCCAGCATTTT
CDR3: CASTLGGMRSNQPQHF
V: TRBV19
size: -
J: TRBJ1-5
D: -

DNA: TGCGCCAGCAGTGAGAGGGAGGTGAGAAATCAGCCCCAGCATTTT
CDR3: CASSEREVRNQPQHF
V: TRBV10-1
size: -
J: TRBJ1-5
D: -

DNA: TGTGCCAGCAGCTTGGGTGGCGGCAGGGTGGGCACTGAAGCTTTCTTT
CDR3: CASSLGGGRVGTEAFF
V: TRBV5-4
size: once
J: TRBJ1-1
D: -

DNA: TGTGCCAGCCAAGAAGACAGGACCTCCTACGAGCAGTACTTC
CDR3: CASQEDRTSYEQYF
V: TRBV28
size: -
J: TRBJ2-7
D: -

DNA: TGTGCCACCAGCAGTGAGTTTGGCACCGGGGAGCTGTTTTTT
CDR3: CATSSEFGTGELFF
V: TRBV15
size: -
J: TRBJ2-2
D: -

DNA: TGTGCCACGGATGGGACTACGAGACTTCAGCCCCAGCATTTT
CDR3: CATDGTTRLQPQHF
V: TRBV28
size: -
J: TRBJ1-5
D: -

DNA: TGTGCCAGCAGCTTTACAGGGGTGGGAGAAAAACTGTTTTTT
CDR3: CASSFTGVGEKLFF
V: TRBV7-9
size: few
J: TRBJ1-4
D: TRBD1

DNA: TGCGCCAGCAGCTTGACAGTAGACGCCGGGAGCCAAGCTTTCTTT
CDR3: CASSLTVDAGSQAFF
V: TRBV5-1
size: -
J: TRBJ1-1
D: -

DNA: TGCGCCAGCATGGAACTAGCCTACGAGCAGTACTTC
CDR3: CASMELAYEQYF
V: TRBV10-2
size: -
J: TRBJ2-7
D: -

DNA: TGTGCCAGCAGCCCCCCGAGCTCCTACAATGAGCAGTTCTTC
CDR3: CASSPPSSYNEQFF
V: TRBV27
size: -
J: TRBJ2-1
D: -

DNA: TGTGCCAGCAGTACATTGTCTGGGGCCAACGTCCTGACTTTC
CDR3: CASSTLSGANVLTF
V: TRBV27
size: -
J: TRBJ2-6
D: -